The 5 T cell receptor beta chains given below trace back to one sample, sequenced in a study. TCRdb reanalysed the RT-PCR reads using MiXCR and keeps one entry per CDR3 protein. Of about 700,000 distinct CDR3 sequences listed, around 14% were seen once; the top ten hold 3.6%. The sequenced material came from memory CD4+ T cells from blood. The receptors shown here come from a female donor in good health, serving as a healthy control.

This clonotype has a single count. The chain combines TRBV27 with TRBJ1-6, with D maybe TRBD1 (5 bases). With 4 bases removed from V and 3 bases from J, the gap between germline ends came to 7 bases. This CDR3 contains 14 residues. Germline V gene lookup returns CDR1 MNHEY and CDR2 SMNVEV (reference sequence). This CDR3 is CASSYGGYNSPLHF. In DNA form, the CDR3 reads TGTGCCAGCAGTTACGGGGGCTATAATTCACCCCTCCACTTT.

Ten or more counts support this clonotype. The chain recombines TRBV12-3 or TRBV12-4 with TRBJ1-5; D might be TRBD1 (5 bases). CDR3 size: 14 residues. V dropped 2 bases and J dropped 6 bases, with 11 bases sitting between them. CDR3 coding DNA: TGTGCCAGCAGTTTATCAGGGTTGAGTCAGCCCCAGCATTTT. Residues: CASSLSGLSQPQHF.

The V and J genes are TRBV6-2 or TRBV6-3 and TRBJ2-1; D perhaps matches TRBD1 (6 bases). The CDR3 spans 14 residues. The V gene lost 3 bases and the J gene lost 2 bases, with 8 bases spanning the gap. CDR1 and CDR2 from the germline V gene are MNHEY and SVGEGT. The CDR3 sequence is CASSYRTAYNEQFF. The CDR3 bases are TGTGCCAGCAGTTATCGGACAGCCTACAATGAGCAGTTCTTC.

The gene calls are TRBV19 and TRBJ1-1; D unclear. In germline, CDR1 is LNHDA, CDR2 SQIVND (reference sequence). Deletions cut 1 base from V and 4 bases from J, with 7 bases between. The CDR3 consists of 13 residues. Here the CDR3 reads CASSIGQATEAFF. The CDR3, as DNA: TGTGCCAGTAGTATAGGGCAGGCCACTGAAGCTTTCTTT.

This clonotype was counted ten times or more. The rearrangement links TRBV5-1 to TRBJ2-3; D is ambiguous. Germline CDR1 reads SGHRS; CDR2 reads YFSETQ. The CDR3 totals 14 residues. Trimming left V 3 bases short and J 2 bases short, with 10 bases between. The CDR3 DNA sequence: TGCGCCAGCAGCTGGAAGGACCCCACAGATACGCAGTATTTT. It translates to CASSWKDPTDTQYF.